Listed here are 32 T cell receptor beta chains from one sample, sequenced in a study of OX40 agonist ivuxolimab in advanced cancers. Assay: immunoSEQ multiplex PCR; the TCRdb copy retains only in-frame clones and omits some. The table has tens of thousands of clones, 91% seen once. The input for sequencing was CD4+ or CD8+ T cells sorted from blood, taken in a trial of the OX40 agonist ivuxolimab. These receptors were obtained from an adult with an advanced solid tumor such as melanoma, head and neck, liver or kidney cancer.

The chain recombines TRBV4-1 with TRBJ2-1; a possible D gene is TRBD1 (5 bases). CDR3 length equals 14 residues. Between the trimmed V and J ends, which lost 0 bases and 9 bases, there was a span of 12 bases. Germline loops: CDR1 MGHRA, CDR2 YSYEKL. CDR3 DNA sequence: TGCGCCAGCAGCCAAGATAGGACAACCATTGAGCAGTTCTTC. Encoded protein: CASSQDRTTIEQFF.

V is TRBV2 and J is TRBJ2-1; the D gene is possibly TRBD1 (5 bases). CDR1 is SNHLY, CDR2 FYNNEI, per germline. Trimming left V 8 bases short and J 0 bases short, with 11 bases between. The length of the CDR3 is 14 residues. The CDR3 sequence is CASAPTVSYNEQFF. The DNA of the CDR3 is TGTGCCAGCGCCCCGACAGTCTCCTACAATGAGCAGTTCTTC.

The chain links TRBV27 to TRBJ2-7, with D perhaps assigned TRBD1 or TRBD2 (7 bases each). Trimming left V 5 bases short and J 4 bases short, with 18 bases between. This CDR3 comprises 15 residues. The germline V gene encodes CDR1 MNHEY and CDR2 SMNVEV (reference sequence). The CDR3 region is CASSPQGGWDYEQYF. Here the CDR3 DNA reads TGTGCCAGCAGTCCCCAGGGGGGGTGGGATTACGAGCAGTACTTC.

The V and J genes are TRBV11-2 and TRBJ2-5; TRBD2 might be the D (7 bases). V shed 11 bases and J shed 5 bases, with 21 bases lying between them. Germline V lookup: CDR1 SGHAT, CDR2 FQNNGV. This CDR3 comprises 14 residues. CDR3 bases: TGTGCCCAAAGGGGGGGGTGGCCCGGGGAGACCCAGTACTTC. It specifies CAQRGGWPGETQYF.

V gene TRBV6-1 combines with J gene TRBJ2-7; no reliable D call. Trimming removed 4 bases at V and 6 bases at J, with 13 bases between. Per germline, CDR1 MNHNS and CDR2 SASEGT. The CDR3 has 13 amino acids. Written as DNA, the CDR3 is TGTGCCAGCAGTGCCTCCCGGAAAGGCGAGCAGTACTTC. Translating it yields CASSASRKGEQYF.

CDR3 bases: TGTGCCAGCAGTGACGGGGGGCCAGAGACCCAGTACTTC. Translating gives CASSDGGPETQYF. The chain employs TRBV27 and TRBJ2-5, with D perhaps TRBD2 (7 bases). CDR1 is MNHEY, CDR2 SMNVEV, per germline (reference sequence). Trimming took off 5 bases at V and 4 bases at J, with 11 bases between the two ends. The CDR3 sequence is 13 residues long.

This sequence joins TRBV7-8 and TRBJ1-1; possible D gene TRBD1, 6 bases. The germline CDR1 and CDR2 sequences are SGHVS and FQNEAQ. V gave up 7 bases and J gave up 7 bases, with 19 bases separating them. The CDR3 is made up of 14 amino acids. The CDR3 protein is CASTEGGLFGEAFF. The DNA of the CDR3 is TGTGCCAGCACCGAAGGGGGTCTTTTCGGTGAAGCTTTCTTT.

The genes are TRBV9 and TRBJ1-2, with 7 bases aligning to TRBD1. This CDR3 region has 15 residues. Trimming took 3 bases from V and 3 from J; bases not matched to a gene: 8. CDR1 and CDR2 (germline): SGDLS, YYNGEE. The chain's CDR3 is CASSGRDSAYYGYTF. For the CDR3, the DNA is TGTGCCAGCAGCGGCCGGGACAGCGCCTACTATGGCTACACCTTC.

The CDR3 DNA follows: TGTGCCAGCAGCTTGGGGTGGGACGAGCAGTACTTC. It translates to CASSLGWDEQYF. J is TRBJ2-7 and V is TRBV7-6; D is uncertain. Trimming removed 3 bases at V and 5 bases at J, with 8 bases between. The CDR3 has 12 residues. From germline, CDR1 is SGHVS and CDR2 FNYEAQ.

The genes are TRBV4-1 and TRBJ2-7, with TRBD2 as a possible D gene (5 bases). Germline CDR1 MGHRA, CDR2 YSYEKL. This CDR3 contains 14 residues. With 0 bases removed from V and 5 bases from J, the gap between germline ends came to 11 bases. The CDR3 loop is CASSQDRSGDEQYF. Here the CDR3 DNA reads TGCGCCAGCAGCCAAGATCGGTCCGGGGACGAGCAGTACTTC.

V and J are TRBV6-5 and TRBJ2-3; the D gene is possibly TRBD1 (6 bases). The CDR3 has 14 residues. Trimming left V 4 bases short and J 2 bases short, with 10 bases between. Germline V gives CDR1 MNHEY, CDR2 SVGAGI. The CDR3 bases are TGTGCCAGCAGTTGGGGGCGGACCACAGATACGCAGTATTTT. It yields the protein CASSWGRTTDTQYF.

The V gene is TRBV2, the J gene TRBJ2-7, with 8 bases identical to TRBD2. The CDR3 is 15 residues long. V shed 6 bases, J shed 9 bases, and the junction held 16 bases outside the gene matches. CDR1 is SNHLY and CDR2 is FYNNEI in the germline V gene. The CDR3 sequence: CASSLNAGGTIVQYF. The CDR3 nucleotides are TGTGCCAGCAGCCTTAACGCGGGGGGTACGATCGTGCAGTACTTC. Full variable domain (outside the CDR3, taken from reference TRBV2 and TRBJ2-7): EPEVTQTPSHQVTQMGQEVILRCVPISNHLYFYWYRQILGQKVEFLVSFYNNEISEKSEIFDDQFSVERPDGSNFTLKIRSTKLEDSAMYFCASSLNAGGTIVQYFGPGTRLTVT.

In DNA, the CDR3 is TGTGCCAGCAGCTACCGGACAGGGTATGGCTACACCTTC. It translates to CASSYRTGYGYTF. The chain recombines TRBV11-1 with TRBJ1-2; the match to TRBD1 covers 8 bases. The CDR3 is 13 residues long. V was clipped by 4 bases and J by 5 bases; unmatched bases: 3. Germline lookup yields CDR1 SGHAT and CDR2 FQDESV (reference sequence). Full variable domain (outside the CDR3, taken from reference TRBV11-1 and TRBJ1-2): EAEVAQSPRYKITEKSQAVAFWCDPISGHATLYWYRQILGQGPELLVQFQDESVVDDSQLPKDRFSAERLKGVDSTLKIQPAELGDSAMYLCASSYRTGYGYTFGSGTRLTVV.

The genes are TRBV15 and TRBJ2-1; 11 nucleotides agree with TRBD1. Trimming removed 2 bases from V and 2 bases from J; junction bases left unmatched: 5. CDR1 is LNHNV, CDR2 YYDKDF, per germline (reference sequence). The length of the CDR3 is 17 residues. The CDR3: CATSRPGTGGPYNEQFF. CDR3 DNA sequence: TGTGCCACCAGCAGACCCGGGACAGGGGGACCCTACAATGAGCAGTTCTTC.

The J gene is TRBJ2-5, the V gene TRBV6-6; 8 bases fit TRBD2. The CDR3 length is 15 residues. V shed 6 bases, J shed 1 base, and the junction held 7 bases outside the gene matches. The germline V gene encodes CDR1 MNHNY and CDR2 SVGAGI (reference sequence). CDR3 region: CASRVGGGLQETQYF. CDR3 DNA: TGTGCCAGCAGAGTGGGCGGGGGGCTCCAAGAGACCCAGTACTTC.

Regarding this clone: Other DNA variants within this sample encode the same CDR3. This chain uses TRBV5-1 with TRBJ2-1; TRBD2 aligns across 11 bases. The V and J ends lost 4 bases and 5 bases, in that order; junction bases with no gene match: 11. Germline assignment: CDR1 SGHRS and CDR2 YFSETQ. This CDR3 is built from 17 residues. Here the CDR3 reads CASSARLAGQVNNEQFF. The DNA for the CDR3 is TGCGCCAGCAGCGCTAGACTAGCGGGGCAGGTCAACAATGAGCAGTTCTTC.

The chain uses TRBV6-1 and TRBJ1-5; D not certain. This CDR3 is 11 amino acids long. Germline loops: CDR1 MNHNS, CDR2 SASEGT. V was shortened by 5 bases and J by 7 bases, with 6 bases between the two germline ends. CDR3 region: CASSTGQPQHF. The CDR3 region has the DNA TGTGCCAGCAGTACGGGCCAGCCCCAGCATTTT.

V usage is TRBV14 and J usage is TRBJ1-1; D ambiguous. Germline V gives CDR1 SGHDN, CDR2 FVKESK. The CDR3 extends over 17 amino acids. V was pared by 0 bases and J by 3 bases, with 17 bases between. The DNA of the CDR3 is TGTGCCAGCAGCCAAGACGTGGGGATATTAACCCACACTGAAGCTTTCTTT. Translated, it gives CASSQDVGILTHTEAFF. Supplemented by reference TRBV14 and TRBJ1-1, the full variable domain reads EAGVTQFPSHSVIEKGQTVTLRCDPISGHDNLYWYRRVMGKEIKFLLHFVKESKQDESGMPNNRFLAERTGGTYSTLKVQPAELEDSGVYFCASSQDVGILTHTEAFFGQGTRLTVV.

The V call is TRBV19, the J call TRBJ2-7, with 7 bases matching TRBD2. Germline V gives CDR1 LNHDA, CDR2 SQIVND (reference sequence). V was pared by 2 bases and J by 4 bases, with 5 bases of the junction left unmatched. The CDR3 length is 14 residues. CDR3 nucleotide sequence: TGTGCCAGTAGTATAACGGGGGGTACTTACGAGCAGTACTTC. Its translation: CASSITGGTYEQYF.

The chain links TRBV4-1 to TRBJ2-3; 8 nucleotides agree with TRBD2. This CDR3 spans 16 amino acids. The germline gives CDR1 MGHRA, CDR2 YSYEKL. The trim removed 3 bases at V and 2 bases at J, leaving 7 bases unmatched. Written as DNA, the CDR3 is TGCGCCAGCAGCCATGCACAGCGGGGGATCACAGATACGCAGTATTTT. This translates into CASSHAQRGITDTQYF.

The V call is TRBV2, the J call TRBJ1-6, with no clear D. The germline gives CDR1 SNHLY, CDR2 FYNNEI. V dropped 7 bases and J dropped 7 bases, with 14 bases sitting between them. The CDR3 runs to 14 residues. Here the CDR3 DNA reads TGTGCCAGCATGGAGGGTAGTTTCAATTCACCCCTCCACTTT. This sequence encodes CASMEGSFNSPLHF.

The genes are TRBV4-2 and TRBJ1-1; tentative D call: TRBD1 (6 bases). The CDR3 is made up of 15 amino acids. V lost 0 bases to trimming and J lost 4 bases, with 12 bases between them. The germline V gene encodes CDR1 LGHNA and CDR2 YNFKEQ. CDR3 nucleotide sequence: TGTGCCAGCAGCCAAGATCTGGGGGCGCGCACTGAAGCTTTCTTT. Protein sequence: CASSQDLGARTEAFF.

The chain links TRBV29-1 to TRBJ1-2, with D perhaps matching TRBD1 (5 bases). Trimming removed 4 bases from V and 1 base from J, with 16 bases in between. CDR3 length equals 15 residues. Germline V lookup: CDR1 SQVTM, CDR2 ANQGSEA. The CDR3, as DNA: TGCAGCGTTGCGGACATAAACGGGGTTAACTATGGCTACACCTTC. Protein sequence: CSVADINGVNYGYTF.

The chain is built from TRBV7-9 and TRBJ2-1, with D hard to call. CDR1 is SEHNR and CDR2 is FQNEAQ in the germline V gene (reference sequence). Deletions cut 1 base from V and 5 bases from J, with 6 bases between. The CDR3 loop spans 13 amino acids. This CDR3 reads CASSLDENNEQFF. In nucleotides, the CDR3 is TGTGCCAGCAGCTTAGACGAGAACAATGAGCAGTTCTTC. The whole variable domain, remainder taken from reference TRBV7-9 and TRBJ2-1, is DTGVSQNPRHKITKRGQNVTFRCDPISEHNRLYWYRQTLGQGPEFLTYFQNEAQLEKSRLLSDRFSAERPKGSFSTLEIQRTEQGDSAMYLCASSLDENNEQFFGPGTRLTVL.

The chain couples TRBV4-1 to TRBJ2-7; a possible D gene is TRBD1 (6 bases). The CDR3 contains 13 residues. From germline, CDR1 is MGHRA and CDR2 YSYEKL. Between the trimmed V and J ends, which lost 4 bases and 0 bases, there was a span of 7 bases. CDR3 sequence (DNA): TGCGCCAGCAGCCCGGGACACTCCTACGAGCAGTACTTC. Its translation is CASSPGHSYEQYF.

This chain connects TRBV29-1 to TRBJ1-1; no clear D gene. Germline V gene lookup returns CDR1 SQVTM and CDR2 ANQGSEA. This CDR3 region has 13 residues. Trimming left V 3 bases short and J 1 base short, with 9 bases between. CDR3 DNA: TGCAGCGTTGACTCAGGATCGAACACTGAAGCTTTCTTT. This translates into CSVDSGSNTEAFF.

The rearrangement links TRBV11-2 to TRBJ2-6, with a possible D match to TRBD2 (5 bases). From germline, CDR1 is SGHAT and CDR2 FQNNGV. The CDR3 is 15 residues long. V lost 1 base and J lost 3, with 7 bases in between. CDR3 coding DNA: TGTGCCAGCAGCTTAGGAGGGAGTGGGGCCAACGTCCTGACTTTC. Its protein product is CASSLGGSGANVLTF.

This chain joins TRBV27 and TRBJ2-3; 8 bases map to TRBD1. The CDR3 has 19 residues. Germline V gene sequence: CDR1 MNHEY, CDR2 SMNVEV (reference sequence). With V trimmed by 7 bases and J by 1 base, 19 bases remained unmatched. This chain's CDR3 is CASKGWTGTDLDGTDTQYF. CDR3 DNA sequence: TGTGCCAGCAAGGGTTGGACAGGGACGGATTTGGATGGCACAGATACGCAGTATTTT.

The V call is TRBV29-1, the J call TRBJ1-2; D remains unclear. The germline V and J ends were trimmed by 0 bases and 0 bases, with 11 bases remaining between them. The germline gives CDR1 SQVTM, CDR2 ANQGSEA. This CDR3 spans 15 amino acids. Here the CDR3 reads CSVEEVDESNYGYTF. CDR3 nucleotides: TGCAGCGTTGAAGAGGTAGACGAATCTAACTATGGCTACACCTTC.

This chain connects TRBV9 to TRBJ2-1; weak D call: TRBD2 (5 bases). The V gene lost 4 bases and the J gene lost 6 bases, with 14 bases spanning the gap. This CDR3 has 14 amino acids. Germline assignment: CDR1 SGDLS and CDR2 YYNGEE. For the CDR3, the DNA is TGTGCCAGCAGCCTGGGAGCTAGTACCAATGAGCAGTTCTTC. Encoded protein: CASSLGASTNEQFF.

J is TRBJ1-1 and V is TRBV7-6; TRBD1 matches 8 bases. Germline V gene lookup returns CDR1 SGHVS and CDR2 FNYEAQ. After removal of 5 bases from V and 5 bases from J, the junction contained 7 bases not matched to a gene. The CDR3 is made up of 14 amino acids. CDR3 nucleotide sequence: TGTGCCAGCAGCGAAGGACAGGGCGGGACTGAAGCTTTCTTT. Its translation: CASSEGQGGTEAFF.

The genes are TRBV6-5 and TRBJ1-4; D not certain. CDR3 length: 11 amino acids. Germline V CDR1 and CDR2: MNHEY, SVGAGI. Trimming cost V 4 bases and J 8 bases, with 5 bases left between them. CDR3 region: CASSSGEKLFF. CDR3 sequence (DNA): TGTGCCAGCAGTTCGGGCGAAAAACTGTTTTTT.